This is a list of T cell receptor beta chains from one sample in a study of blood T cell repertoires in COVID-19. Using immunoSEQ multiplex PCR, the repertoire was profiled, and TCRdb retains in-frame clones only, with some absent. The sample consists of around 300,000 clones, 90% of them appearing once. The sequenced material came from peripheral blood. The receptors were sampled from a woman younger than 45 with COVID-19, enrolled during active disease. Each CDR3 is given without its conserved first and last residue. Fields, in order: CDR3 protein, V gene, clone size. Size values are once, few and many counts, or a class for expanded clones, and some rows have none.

ASSSEVEKLF | TRBV2 | NA
ASSPGGAGGTPLH | TRBV7-2 | NA
AISARQGVSKANTGELF | TRBV10-3 | NA
ATSRVSGFEQY | TRBV15 | NA
ASRTGRNGYT | TRBV19 | NA
ASSMDRDSPYEQY | TRBV19 | once
SGGGSFTDTQY | TRBV29-1 | NA
ASSTLSSGANVLT | TRBV28 | once
ASSSGLAVTYGYT | TRBV5-1 | NA
ASSPREVSGSDTQY | TRBV18 | NA
ASSGLAGYEQY | TRBV28 | NA
ASSPSGTGELF | TRBV7-9 | NA
ASSQRGSYNEQF | TRBV3-1/TRBV3-2 | NA
SVALGGDTEAF | TRBV29-1 | NA
ASSVATSGGNEKLF | TRBV9 | NA
ASSLQGALTDTQY | TRBV5-1 | NA
ASSSDRGQETQY | TRBV27 | NA
ASSPRGHYGYT | TRBV5-4 | NA
ASSRETLYGYT | TRBV3-1/TRBV3-2 | NA
ASSYNRETGNTIY | TRBV6-5 | NA
ASSLRGGDLKETQY | TRBV7-3 | few
ASSLDGHLMREQY | TRBV5-4 | NA
ASSQAFGKGGFEKLF | TRBV3-1/TRBV3-2 | NA
ASSLGTRDTPKNIQY | TRBV11-2 | NA
ASSWGQVTDTQY | TRBV6-5 | NA
ASSLLAGDKNIQY | TRBV5-6 | NA
ASSLWGPGNEQF | TRBV6-5 | once
ASSSGQTYNSPLH | TRBV7-2 | NA
ASSEDRLDGYT | TRBV5-4 | NA
ASSVGTGTGEQY | TRBV9 | once
ASSYVRQNNEQF | TRBV6-6 | NA
ASSLAQRELTQY | TRBV7-2 | NA
ASRVSAGRGYT | TRBV28 | NA
ASSPSEYEQY | TRBV12-3/TRBV12-4 | NA
ATSRDAGSGNTIY | TRBV15 | NA
ASSLRGSIYEQY | TRBV27 | NA
AIRGPVNEQF | TRBV10-3 | NA
ASNIAEPYEQY | TRBV28 | NA
ASSLELAGGGHEQF | TRBV13 | NA
AWSSGLAGSDTQY | TRBV30 | NA
AWRRDRNTEAF | TRBV30 | NA
ASTTAARGEQY | TRBV2 | few
AWSPQGQRDPYEQY | TRBV30 | NA
ASRFDQLANEQY | TRBV2 | many
ASSLVGAGTDTQY | TRBV5-1 | NA
ASSRGELPYQPQH | TRBV18 | once
AWEGANEKLF | TRBV30 | once
ASSLVWTRLSGANVLT | TRBV5-1 | NA
AISGQGAYGYT | TRBV10-3 | NA
ASSLDPRGDQPQH | TRBV11-2 | NA
ASSYRGEAF | TRBV6-5 | NA